This paragraph reports one TCR beta chain. The V segment lost 5 bases and the J segment 8 bases; nucleotides outside the gene matches: 12. The CDR3 extends over 16 amino acids. Germline CDR1 is SEHNR and CDR2 is FQNEAQ (reference sequence). Per the original methods: It was from reference gene primer amplification that nucleated cell counts were estimated. Sequenced by immunoSEQ multiplex PCR; TCRdb stores in-frame clones only, minus some. V, J and clone size reflect that table, while D and trimming were determined from the DNA. The repertoire consists of about 80,000 clones, with about 78% occurring once and the leading ten covering more than 15%. The sample originates from a study of blood T cell repertoires in COVID-19. The overall study: The United States, Italy and Spain provided the acute and convalescent COVID-19 samples. PBMCs, B-cell-depleted T cells, or T cells provided the cDNA or gDNA that made up the material.

The sequence was collected from a human donor in a cohort sampled during active COVID-19. Sequenced sample: peripheral blood. The genes are TRBV7-9 and TRBJ1-4, with 9 bases matching TRBD1. In DNA, the CDR3 is TGTGCCAGCAGCCTGTGGGAGGGGACAGGGAACGAAAAACTGTTTTTT. This gives the protein CASSLWEGTGNEKLFF.